A single sample is the source of the 9 T cell receptor beta chains below, sequenced in a study of control samples from healthy donors and cancer patients. The repertoire was sequenced with immunoSEQ multiplex PCR; TCRdb's copy has only in-frame clones and lacks some. The top ten hold approximately 1.4% of the sample, which has about 150,000 clones, roughly 94% seen once. Sequencing was done on a sample of blood. The receptors were sampled from a woman under 30 in good health.

This chain uses TRBV5-1 with TRBJ1-2; TRBD1 is a possible D gene (5 bases). This CDR3 region has 14 residues. Trimming took 0 bases from V and 5 from J, leaving 11 bases between them. Germline V CDR1 and CDR2: SGHRS, YFSETQ. The DNA of the CDR3 is TGCGCCAGCAGCTTGGTGGGGCTTTTATATGGCTACACCTTC. It yields the protein CASSLVGLLYGYTF.

The chain has TRBV7-2 and TRBJ2-7; D possibly corresponds to TRBD2 (5 bases). CDR1 and CDR2 (germline): SGHTA, FQGNSA. Trimming stripped 1 base from V and 2 bases from J, with 12 bases between. The CDR3 runs 15 residues. This CDR3 reads CASSLESGGPYEQYF. The CDR3 coding sequence is TGTGCCAGCAGCTTAGAGAGCGGTGGGCCCTACGAGCAGTACTTC. The complete variable domain, with remaining parts taken from reference TRBV7-2 and TRBJ2-7, reads GAGVSQSPSNKVTEKGKDVELRCDPISGHTALYWYRQSLGQGLEFLIYFQGNSAPDKSGLPSDRFSAERTGGSVSTLTIQRTQQEDSAVYLCASSLESGGPYEQYFGPGTRLTVT.

The J gene is TRBJ2-7, the V gene TRBV4-3; TRBD1 is a possible D gene (6 bases). The V gene's germline CDR1 is LGHNA and CDR2 YSLEER. With 4 bases removed from V and 2 bases from J, the gap between germline ends came to 15 bases. This CDR3 is built from 15 residues. As DNA, the CDR3 is TGCGCCAGCAGCCGAAGAGTTGGGGGCCCCTACGAGCAGTACTTC. This translates into CASSRRVGGPYEQYF.

The rearrangement joins TRBV4-2 to TRBJ2-7; D gene uncertain. There are 11 residues in the CDR3. V was cut by 0 bases and J by 6 bases, with 3 bases left in between. CDR1 LGHNA and CDR2 YNFKEQ come from the germline V gene. Written as DNA, the CDR3 is TGTGCCAGCAGCCAAGATCTCGAGCAGTACTTC. The encoded protein is CASSQDLEQYF.

The chain has TRBV19 and TRBJ2-7; D possibly matches TRBD1 or TRBD2 (6 bases each). The CDR3 loop spans 17 amino acids. In germline, CDR1 is LNHDA, CDR2 SQIVND (reference sequence). Trimming pared 1 base from V and 2 bases from J, leaving 18 bases between. DNA for the CDR3: TGTGCCAGTAGTATAGTTTTTCGCCGGGGGCTCCCCTACGAGCAGTACTTC. As protein: CASSIVFRRGLPYEQYF.

A few counts support this clone. The V call is TRBV29-1, the J call TRBJ2-4; the match to TRBD1 covers 9 bases. Germline V gene sequence: CDR1 SQVTM, CDR2 ANQGSEA. Germline trimming cut 5 bases from V and 5 bases from J; bases unmatched to any gene: 4. This CDR3 is 13 amino acids long. In DNA, the CDR3 is TGCAGCGTTTCCGGGACAGGGCAAAACATTCAGTACTTC. It encodes CSVSGTGQNIQYF.

This clone was seen just once. V usage is TRBV19 and J usage is TRBJ2-1, with 7 positions matching TRBD1. This CDR3 comprises 17 residues. Germline CDR1 and CDR2: LNHDA and SQIVND (reference sequence). The V gene end was trimmed by 0 bases and the J gene end by 4 bases; junction bases not matched to a gene: 9. The CDR3 DNA reads as TGTGCCAGTAGTATAGAGGGACAGACTAAGGTTTACAATGAGCAGTTCTTC. Protein sequence: CASSIEGQTKVYNEQFF.

CDR3 nucleotide sequence: TGTGCCAGTAGCGGCGGACAGGGGGCCTCTGAAGCTTTCTTT. This encodes CASSGGQGASEAFF. The chain is built from TRBV19 and TRBJ1-1; 11 bases map to TRBD1. V was pared by 6 bases and J by 6 bases, with 6 bases of the junction left unmatched. The germline V gene encodes CDR1 LNHDA and CDR2 SQIVND (reference sequence). CDR3 length: 14 amino acids.

The chain joins TRBV3-1 (or the pseudogene TRBV3-2) to TRBJ1-6; the D gene is possibly TRBD1 (5 bases). The CDR3 spans 14 residues. Germline V lookup: CDR1 LGHDT, CDR2 YNNKEL (reference sequence). With 3 bases removed from V and 6 bases from J, the gap between germline ends came to 9 bases. DNA of the CDR3: TGTGCCAGCAGCCAGGGGGAATCTAATTCACCCCTCCACTTT. This codes for CASSQGESNSPLHF.